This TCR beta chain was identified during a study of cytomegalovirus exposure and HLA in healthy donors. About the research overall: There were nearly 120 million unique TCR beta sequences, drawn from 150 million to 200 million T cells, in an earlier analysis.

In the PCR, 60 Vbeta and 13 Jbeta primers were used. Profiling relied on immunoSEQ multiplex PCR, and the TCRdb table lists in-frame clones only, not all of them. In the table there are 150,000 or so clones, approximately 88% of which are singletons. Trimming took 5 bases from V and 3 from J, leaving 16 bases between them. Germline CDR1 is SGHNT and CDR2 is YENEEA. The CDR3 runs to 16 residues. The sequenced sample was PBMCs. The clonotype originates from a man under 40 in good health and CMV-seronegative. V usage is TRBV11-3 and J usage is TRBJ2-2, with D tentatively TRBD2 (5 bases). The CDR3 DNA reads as TGTGCCAGCAGCATCTCCGACCAGGACTACACCGGGGAGCTGTTTTTT. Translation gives CASSISDQDYTGELFF. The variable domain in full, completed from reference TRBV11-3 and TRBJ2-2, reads EAGVVQSPRYKIIEKKQPVAFWCNPISGHNTLYWYLQNLGQGPELLIRYENEEAVDDSQLPKDRFSAERLKGVDSTLKIQPAELGDSAVYLCASSISDQDYTGELFFGEGSRLTVL.